The rows below give T cell receptor beta chains drawn from one sample of a study of somatic mutations in cytotoxic T cells in rheumatoid arthritis. Here immunoSEQ multiplex PCR was the method, and the copy in TCRdb shows in-frame clones only, minus some. There are more than 15,000 clones in the sample; 73% occur only once, and approximately 20% lies in the top ten. Sequenced: CD8+ T cells sorted from blood. All receptors come from a woman aged 60 to 75 in good health. Each CDR3 is given with its conserved first and last residue. The order of the fields is V gene, J gene, CDR3 protein.

v_gene: TRBV6-6; j_gene: TRBJ1-1; CDR3aa: CASRRTGGGGTEAFF
v_gene: TRBV11-2; j_gene: TRBJ2-7; CDR3aa: CASSLGGRLLDEQYF
v_gene: TRBV10-1; j_gene: .; CDR3aa: CASSESEGNEQYF
v_gene: TRBV7-6; j_gene: TRBJ1-2; CDR3aa: CASSLYGTGGGYTF
v_gene: TRBV5-5; j_gene: TRBJ1-4; CDR3aa: CASSLGTLITTNEKLFF
v_gene: TRBV19; j_gene: TRBJ2-1; CDR3aa: CASSAYSGGNHNEQFF
v_gene: TRBV9; j_gene: TRBJ2-3; CDR3aa: CASSPKLTDTQYF
v_gene: TRBV9; j_gene: TRBJ2-1; CDR3aa: CASSPRGTPYNEQFF
v_gene: TRBV27; j_gene: TRBJ1-1; CDR3aa: CASSLGRTNTEAFF
v_gene: TRBV7-2; j_gene: TRBJ1-1; CDR3aa: CASSLTRNTEAFF
v_gene: TRBV10-3; j_gene: TRBJ2-7; CDR3aa: CAISETTSGALSEQYF
v_gene: TRBV10-2; j_gene: TRBJ2-1; CDR3aa: CASSESTGESYNEQFF
v_gene: TRBV4-1; j_gene: TRBJ2-7; CDR3aa: CASSQVGAGAGYEQYF
v_gene: TRBV11-2; j_gene: TRBJ1-2; CDR3aa: CASSLGLLGYTF
v_gene: TRBV5-8; j_gene: TRBJ1-4; CDR3aa: CASSRTSGEKLFF
v_gene: TRBV19; j_gene: TRBJ1-1; CDR3aa: CASRWDRGTTEAFF
v_gene: TRBV12-5; j_gene: TRBJ1-2; CDR3aa: CASGFVSSSPYGYTF
v_gene: TRBV27; j_gene: TRBJ2-7; CDR3aa: CASSLSTGGYEQYF
v_gene: TRBV7-8; j_gene: TRBJ2-1; CDR3aa: CASSLVAEGEFF
v_gene: TRBV6-6; j_gene: TRBJ1-2; CDR3aa: CASSLDRATYGYTF
v_gene: TRBV4-1; j_gene: TRBJ1-2; CDR3aa: CASSQGGGQGWIYGYTF
v_gene: TRBV27; j_gene: TRBJ1-2; CDR3aa: CASKRGQGFGYTF
v_gene: TRBV18; j_gene: TRBJ2-1; CDR3aa: CASSPTTSGSLEQFF
v_gene: TRBV4-1; j_gene: TRBJ1-2; CDR3aa: CASSQESGADNYGYTF
v_gene: TRBV7-9; j_gene: TRBJ2-7; CDR3aa: CASSFPTGAHEQYF
v_gene: TRBV29-1; j_gene: TRBJ1-1; CDR3aa: CSVDHRDMNTEAFF
v_gene: TRBV6-1; j_gene: TRBJ2-1; CDR3aa: CASSDPNTGGRSSYNEQFF
v_gene: TRBV4-1; j_gene: TRBJ1-1; CDR3aa: CASSRGQGGNTEAFF
v_gene: TRBV19; j_gene: TRBJ1-5; CDR3aa: CASSSPPGTGFSNQPQHF
v_gene: TRBV6-5; j_gene: TRBJ1-2; CDR3aa: CASSQRSGVDGYTF
v_gene: TRBV19; j_gene: TRBJ1-5; CDR3aa: CASRRTFNQPQHF
v_gene: TRBV5-1; j_gene: TRBJ2-3; CDR3aa: CASSSDRAGLDTQYF
v_gene: TRBV5-8; j_gene: TRBJ1-2; CDR3aa: CASSPYEGAPLYGYTF
v_gene: TRBV27; j_gene: TRBJ1-6; CDR3aa: CASSLSEVLPLHF
v_gene: TRBV19; j_gene: TRBJ2-2; CDR3aa: CASSPGAGGVTGELFF
v_gene: TRBV9; j_gene: TRBJ2-1; CDR3aa: CASSTTGGLDEQFF
v_gene: TRBV9; j_gene: TRBJ1-4; CDR3aa: CASSATGDTNEKLFF
v_gene: TRBV5-1; j_gene: TRBJ2-6; CDR3aa: CASSLARLNSGANVLTF
v_gene: TRBV13; j_gene: TRBJ2-7; CDR3aa: CASSCREISYEQYF
v_gene: TRBV6-1; j_gene: TRBJ2-7; CDR3aa: CASRDNRYEQYF
v_gene: TRBV5-6; j_gene: TRBJ2-1; CDR3aa: CASSPWARGAYNEQFF
v_gene: TRBV7-9; j_gene: TRBJ1-2; CDR3aa: CASSRETGGPYGYTF
v_gene: TRBV10-2; j_gene: TRBJ1-1; CDR3aa: CASSPGRGTEAFF
v_gene: TRBV15; j_gene: TRBJ2-5; CDR3aa: CATSRDPGLEETQYF
v_gene: TRBV27; j_gene: TRBJ2-7; CDR3aa: CASSPQGGSGYEQYF
v_gene: TRBV9; j_gene: TRBJ2-7; CDR3aa: CASSVAGGTSYEQYF
v_gene: TRBV5-1; j_gene: TRBJ1-4; CDR3aa: CASLAVGSWEKLFF
v_gene: TRBV5-6; j_gene: TRBJ2-2; CDR3aa: CASSLTGGGFTGELFF
v_gene: TRBV27; j_gene: TRBJ2-3; CDR3aa: CASTPRTSGSTDTQYF
v_gene: TRBV27; j_gene: TRBJ2-2; CDR3aa: CASSLTLGGGELFF
v_gene: TRBV7-3; j_gene: TRBJ1-5; CDR3aa: CASSLPHPTGPPRSNQPQHF
v_gene: TRBV29-1; j_gene: TRBJ2-7; CDR3aa: CSVETGIYEQYF
v_gene: TRBV7-9; j_gene: TRBJ2-1; CDR3aa: CASSPSELALHEQFF
v_gene: TRBV2; j_gene: TRBJ1-1; CDR3aa: CASSDPGRGDTEAFF
v_gene: TRBV7-9; j_gene: TRBJ2-2; CDR3aa: CASTQALTGENTGELFF
v_gene: TRBV27; j_gene: TRBJ1-2; CDR3aa: CASSPQGANYGYTF
v_gene: TRBV5-1; j_gene: TRBJ1-1; CDR3aa: CASSLSEGLTEAFF
v_gene: TRBV10-3; j_gene: TRBJ1-1; CDR3aa: CAISDPDRATEAFF
v_gene: TRBV7-9; j_gene: TRBJ1-1; CDR3aa: CASSPFAGNMNTEAFF
v_gene: TRBV27; j_gene: TRBJ2-7; CDR3aa: CASSLQTNYEQYF